This entry lists 10 T cell receptor beta chains sequenced from one sample in a study of T-cell memory formation after mild COVID-19. TCRdb re-called the 5' RACE reads through MiXCR, storing one row per CDR3 protein. The sample records around 470,000 distinct CDR3 sequences, 20% being singletons. The sequencing input was PBMCs or a T cell subset sorted from them (not recorded which). The receptors come from an adult woman who had mild COVID-19 (a few samples of this study predate the infection). Cell type and time point are not known.

This clonotype was counted only a few times. The rearrangement uses TRBV7-2 and TRBJ2-7; either TRBD1 or TRBD2 may supply D (5 bases each). The CDR3 runs 14 residues. The germline V and J ends were trimmed by 5 bases and 3 bases, with 14 bases remaining between them. Germline CDR1 is SGHTA and CDR2 is FQGNSA. The CDR3 nucleotides are TGTGCCAGCAGCCGCAGGGACGGAGGCTACGAGCAGTACTTC. It specifies CASSRRDGGYEQYF.

This clonotype was found many times. The rearrangement uses TRBV6-2 or TRBV6-3 and TRBJ2-7; D is uncertain. Per germline, CDR1 MNHEY and CDR2 SVGEGT. The CDR3 is 15 residues long. The germline V and J ends were trimmed by 5 bases and 0 bases, with 14 bases remaining between them. The CDR3 sequence: CASSAWLDSSYEQYF. In DNA form, the CDR3 reads TGTGCCAGCAGTGCCTGGTTAGACTCCTCCTACGAGCAGTACTTC.

The sample holds a few counts of this clonotype. The chain is built from TRBV12-3 or TRBV12-4 and TRBJ2-3; no firm D call. The CDR3 runs 13 residues. Trimming pared 7 bases from V and 2 bases from J, leaving 10 bases between. The CDR3 nucleotides are TGTGCCAGCAAAACGCGGATCACAGATACGCAGTATTTT. Its translation: CASKTRITDTQYF.

This chain connects TRBV5-1 to TRBJ2-3, with D perhaps TRBD1 or TRBD2 (6 bases each). The CDR3 loop spans 16 amino acids. With 6 bases removed from V and 5 bases from J, the gap between germline ends came to 22 bases. The germline V gene has CDR1 SGHRS and CDR2 YFSETQ. In DNA, the CDR3 is TGCGCCAGCACCAACTCGAAAAGGGGGGCCGAAGATACGCAGTATTTT. It codes for CASTNSKRGAEDTQYF.

CDR3 bases: TGTGCCAGCAGCCTAGAAAGCGGGAAGCCCTACGAGCAGTACTTC. It translates to CASSLESGKPYEQYF. V is TRBV7-2 and J is TRBJ2-7, with TRBD2 matching 7 bases. This CDR3 comprises 15 residues. V dropped 5 bases and J dropped 2; count of bases not matched to a gene: 9. CDR1 SGHTA and CDR2 FQGNSA come from the germline V gene.

This clonotype was recorded many times. The rearrangement uses TRBV5-1 and TRBJ2-1; 8 bases align to TRBD1. The junction had 8 bases not matched to a gene; V was cut back by 4 bases and J by 5 bases. The CDR3 is made up of 15 amino acids. The germline gives CDR1 SGHRS, CDR2 YFSETQ. This CDR3 is CASSLGQGGDNEQFF. Written as DNA, the CDR3 is TGCGCCAGCAGCCTAGGACAGGGTGGGGACAATGAGCAGTTCTTC.

V is TRBV12-3 or TRBV12-4 and J is TRBJ2-7, with 13 bases aligning to TRBD2. Germline trimming cut 6 bases from V and 4 bases from J; bases unmatched to any gene: 6. The CDR3 is 15 residues long. CDR3 nucleotides: TGTGCCAGCAGCCCCACTAGCGGGAGGGTTTACGAGCAGTACTTC. Protein product: CASSPTSGRVYEQYF.

This clonotype was seen a few times. The CDR3 loop is CASSGLSYNEQFF. Written as DNA, the CDR3 is TGTGCCAGCAGTGGGCTTTCCTACAATGAGCAGTTCTTC. V usage is TRBV25-1 and J usage is TRBJ2-1; D is uncertain. V lost 4 bases and J lost 1, with 5 bases in between. The CDR3 extends over 13 amino acids. The germline V gene has CDR1 MGHDK and CDR2 SYGVNS.

This clonotype was counted between two and nine times. This sequence joins TRBV4-2 and TRBJ2-2, with 9 bases lining up with TRBD2. Losses at the gene ends were 0 bases for V and 6 bases for J; bases not matched to a gene: 8. This CDR3 region has 17 residues. Looked up from germline, CDR1 is LGHNA and CDR2 is YNFKEQ. CDR3 residues: CASSQEIAGGFAGELFF. In DNA, the CDR3 is TGTGCCAGCAGCCAAGAAATCGCGGGGGGGTTCGCCGGGGAGCTGTTTTTT.

The CDR3 nucleotides are TGCGCCAGCAGCCAAGGTCCGGACACTGAAGCTTTCTTT. It is translated as CASSQGPDTEAFF. The chain couples TRBV4-1 to TRBJ1-1; D gene ambiguous. Germline V gene sequence: CDR1 MGHRA, CDR2 YSYEKL. Trimming left V 1 base short and J 3 bases short, with 6 bases between. The CDR3 consists of 13 residues.